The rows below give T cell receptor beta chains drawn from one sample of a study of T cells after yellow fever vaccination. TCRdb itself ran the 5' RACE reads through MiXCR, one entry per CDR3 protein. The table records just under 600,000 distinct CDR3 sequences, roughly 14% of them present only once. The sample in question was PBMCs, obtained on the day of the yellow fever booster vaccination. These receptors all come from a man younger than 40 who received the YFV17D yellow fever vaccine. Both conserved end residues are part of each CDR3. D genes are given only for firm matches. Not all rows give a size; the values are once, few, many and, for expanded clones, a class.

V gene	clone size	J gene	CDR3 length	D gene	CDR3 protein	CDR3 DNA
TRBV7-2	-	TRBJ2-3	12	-	CASSLYADTQYF	TGTGCCAGCAGCCTCTACGCAGATACGCAGTATTTT
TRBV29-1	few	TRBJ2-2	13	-	CSVDTANTGELFF	TGCAGCGTCGACACGGCGAACACCGGGGAGCTGTTTTTT
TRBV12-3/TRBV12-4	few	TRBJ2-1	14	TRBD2	CASTGRWVFDEQFF	TGTGCCAGCACCGGGAGGTGGGTTTTCGATGAGCAGTTCTTC
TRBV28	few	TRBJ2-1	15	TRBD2	CASLPITGGSYEQFF	TGTGCCAGCTTACCAATAACGGGGGGATCATATGAGCAGTTCTTC
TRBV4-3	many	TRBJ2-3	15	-	CASSQVWMSTDTQYF	TGCGCCAGCAGCCAAGTGTGGATGAGCACAGATACGCAGTATTTT
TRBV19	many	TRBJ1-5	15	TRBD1	CASSTGTGGNQPQHF	TGTGCCAGTAGTACTGGGACAGGGGGAAATCAGCCCCAGCATTTT
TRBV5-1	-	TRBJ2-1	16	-	CASSLRPSDTYNEQFF	TGCGCCAGCAGCTTGCGGCCGTCAGATACATACAATGAGCAGTTCTTC
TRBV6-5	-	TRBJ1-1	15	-	CASSYGGEKNTEAFF	TGTGCCAGCAGTTACGGGGGCGAGAAGAACACTGAAGCTTTCTTT
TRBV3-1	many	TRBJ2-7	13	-	CASSQDRPYEQYF	TGTGCCAGCAGCCAAGACAGGCCCTACGAGCAGTACTTC
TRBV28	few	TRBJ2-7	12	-	CASSRGMREQYF	TGTGCCAGCAGTAGGGGCATGCGCGAGCAGTACTTC
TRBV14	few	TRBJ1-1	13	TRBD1	CASSQKATGKSFF	TGTGCCAGCAGCCAGAAAGCGACAGGGAAGTCTTTCTTT
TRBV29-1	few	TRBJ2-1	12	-	CSARTSLYEQFF	TGCAGCGCTCGGACAAGCCTATATGAGCAGTTCTTC
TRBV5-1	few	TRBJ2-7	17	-	CASSFSTERSRKYEQYF	TGCGCCAGCAGCTTTTCCACCGAGAGGAGCCGAAAGTACGAGCAGTACTTC
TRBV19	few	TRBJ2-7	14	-	CASSIERGNYEQYF	TGTGCCAGTAGTATAGAACGGGGGAACTACGAGCAGTACTTC
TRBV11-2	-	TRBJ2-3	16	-	CASSLGLLGIPDTQYF	TGTGCCAGCAGCTTAGGACTACTAGGAATCCCAGATACGCAGTATTTT
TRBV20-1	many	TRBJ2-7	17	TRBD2	CSARDPGGQGRAYEQYF	TGCAGTGCTAGAGATCCGGGAGGCCAGGGTAGGGCGTACGAGCAGTACTTC
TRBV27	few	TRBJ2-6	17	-	CASSLVTGISGANVLTF	TGTGCCAGCAGTTTAGTGACCGGTATCTCTGGGGCCAACGTCCTGACTTTC
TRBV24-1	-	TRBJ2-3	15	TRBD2	CATSVGGGPTDTQYF	TGTGCCACCAGTGTGGGGGGAGGGCCGACCGATACGCAGTATTTT
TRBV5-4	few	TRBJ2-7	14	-	CASSSSGGLGEQYF	TGTGCCAGCAGCTCGTCAGGGGGACTCGGGGAGCAGTACTTC
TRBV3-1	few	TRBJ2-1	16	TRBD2	CASSHSGKSSYNEQFF	TGTGCCAGCAGCCATAGCGGGAAGAGCTCCTACAATGAGCAGTTCTTC
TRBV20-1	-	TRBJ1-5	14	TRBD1	CSANTGTGRQPQHF	TGCAGTGCGAATACCGGGACAGGTCGCCAGCCCCAGCATTTT
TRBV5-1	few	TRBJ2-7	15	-	CASSSSGTREGEQYF	TGCGCCAGCAGCTCTTCCGGGACAAGAGAGGGCGAGCAGTACTTC
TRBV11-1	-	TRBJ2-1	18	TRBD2	CASSLAPGTSGRAGEQFF	TGTGCCAGCAGCTTAGCCCCCGGGACTAGCGGGAGGGCCGGTGAGCAGTTCTTC
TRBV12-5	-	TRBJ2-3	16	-	CASGLVVEHAHDTQYF	TGTGCTAGTGGTTTGGTAGTCGAGCACGCTCACGATACGCAGTATTTT
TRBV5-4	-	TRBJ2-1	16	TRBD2	CASSSPSSGTNYEQFF	TGTGCCAGCAGCTCGCCCTCTAGTGGGACTAACTATGAGCAGTTCTTC
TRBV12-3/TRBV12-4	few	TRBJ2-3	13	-	CASTSPEPDTQYF	TGTGCCAGCACGTCTCCGGAGCCTGATACGCAGTATTTT
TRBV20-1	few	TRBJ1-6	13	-	CSAYDSFLSPLHF	TGCAGTGCCTACGACAGTTTTTTATCACCCCTCCACTTT
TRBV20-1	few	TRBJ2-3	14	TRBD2	CSGRRREFTDTQYF	TGCAGTGGTAGGAGGCGGGAGTTCACAGATACGCAGTATTTT
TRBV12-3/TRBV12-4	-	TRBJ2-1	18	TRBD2	CASTQTLLAGGFSGEQFF	TGTGCCAGCACCCAAACCTTACTAGCGGGAGGCTTTTCAGGAGAGCAGTTCTTC
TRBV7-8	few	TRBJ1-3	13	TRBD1	CASGQGAVDTIYF	TGTGCCAGCGGACAGGGGGCTGTGGACACCATATATTTT
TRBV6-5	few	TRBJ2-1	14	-	CASSYELAYNEQFF	TGTGCCAGCAGTTACGAACTAGCCTACAATGAGCAGTTCTTC
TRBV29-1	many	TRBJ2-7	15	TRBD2	CSVEALAGGVLEQYF	TGCAGCGTTGAAGCACTAGCGGGAGGTGTATTGGAGCAGTACTTC
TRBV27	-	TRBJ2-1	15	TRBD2	CASSLTGRGYNEQFF	TGTGCCAGCAGTTTAACCGGGAGGGGGTACAATGAGCAGTTCTTC
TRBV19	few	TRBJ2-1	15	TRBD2	CASRETSGRAGEQFF	TGTGCCAGTAGGGAGACTAGCGGGAGGGCCGGTGAGCAGTTCTTC
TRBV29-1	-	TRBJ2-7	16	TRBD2	CSVSGTSGRGGYEQYF	TGCAGCGTATCCGGGACTAGCGGGCGGGGGGGCTACGAGCAGTACTTC
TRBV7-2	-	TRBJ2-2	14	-	CASSSFRDTGELFF	TGTGCCAGCAGCTCGTTCAGGGACACCGGGGAGCTGTTTTTT
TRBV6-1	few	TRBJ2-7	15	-	CATLGGNRVPYEQYF	TGTGCCACCCTCGGGGGGAACAGGGTGCCCTACGAGCAGTACTTC
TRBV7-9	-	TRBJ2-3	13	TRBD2	CASRLAGVDTQYF	TGTGCCAGCAGGCTAGCGGGAGTGGATACGCAGTATTTT
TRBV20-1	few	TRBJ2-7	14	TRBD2	CSATAGTSGYEQYF	TGCAGTGCTACAGCCGGGACTAGCGGTTACGAGCAGTACTTC
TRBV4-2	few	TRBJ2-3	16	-	CASSREEGTHTDTQYF	TGTGCCAGCAGCCGCGAGGAGGGAACACACACAGATACGCAGTATTTT
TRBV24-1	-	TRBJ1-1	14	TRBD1	CATSNRGRGTEAFF	TGTGCCACCAGTAACAGGGGGCGCGGGACTGAAGCTTTCTTT
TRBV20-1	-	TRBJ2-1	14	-	CSARVTESYNEQFF	TGCAGTGCTAGAGTCACAGAATCCTACAATGAGCAGTTCTTC
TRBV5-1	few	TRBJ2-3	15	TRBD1	CASSSGTGGGDTQYF	TGCGCCAGCAGCTCCGGGACAGGGGGCGGGGATACGCAGTATTTT
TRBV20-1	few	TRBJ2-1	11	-	CSASWVNEQFF	TGCAGTGCTAGTTGGGTCAATGAGCAGTTCTTC
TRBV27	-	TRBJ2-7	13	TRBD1	CASSSTGVREQYF	TGTGCCAGCAGTTCGACAGGGGTGAGGGAGCAGTACTTC
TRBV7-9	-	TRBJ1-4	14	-	CATSIEGIREKLFF	TGTGCCACCTCCATCGAAGGGATTCGAGAAAAACTGTTTTTT
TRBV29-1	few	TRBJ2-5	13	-	CSVASGYQETQYF	TGCAGCGTTGCTTCCGGGTACCAAGAGACCCAGTACTTC
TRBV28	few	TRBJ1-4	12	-	CASSSGDEKLFF	TGTGCCAGTAGTTCTGGGGACGAAAAACTGTTTTTT
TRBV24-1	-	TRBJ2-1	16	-	CATSDQSGYIDNEQFF	TGTGCCACCAGTGACCAAAGCGGGTATATTGACAATGAGCAGTTCTTC
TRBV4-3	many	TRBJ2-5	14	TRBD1	CASSLTGVGETQYF	TGCGCCAGCAGCCTAACAGGGGTCGGGGAGACCCAGTACTTC
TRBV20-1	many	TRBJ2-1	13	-	CSACLSSYNEQFF	TGCAGTGCTTGCCTTAGCTCCTACAATGAGCAGTTCTTC
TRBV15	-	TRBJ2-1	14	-	CATSRESPFVEQFF	TGTGCCACCAGCAGAGAATCCCCCTTTGTTGAGCAGTTCTTC
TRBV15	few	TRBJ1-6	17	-	CATSRDRLNRDNSPLHF	TGTGCCACCAGCAGAGATCGGCTAAACAGGGACAATTCACCCCTCCACTTT